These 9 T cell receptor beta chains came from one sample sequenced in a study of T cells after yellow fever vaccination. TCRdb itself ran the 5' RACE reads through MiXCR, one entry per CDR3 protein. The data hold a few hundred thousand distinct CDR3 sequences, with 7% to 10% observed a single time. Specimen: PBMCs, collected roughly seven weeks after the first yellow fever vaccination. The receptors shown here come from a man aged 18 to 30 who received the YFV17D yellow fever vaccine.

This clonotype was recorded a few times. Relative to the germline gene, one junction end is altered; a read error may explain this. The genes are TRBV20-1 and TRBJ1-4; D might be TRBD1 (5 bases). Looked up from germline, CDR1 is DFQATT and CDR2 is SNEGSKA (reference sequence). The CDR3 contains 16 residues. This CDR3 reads CSAGDQNRPTNEKLFF. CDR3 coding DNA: TGCAGTGCTGGAGACCAAAACAGGCCGACTAATGAAAAACTGTTTTTT.

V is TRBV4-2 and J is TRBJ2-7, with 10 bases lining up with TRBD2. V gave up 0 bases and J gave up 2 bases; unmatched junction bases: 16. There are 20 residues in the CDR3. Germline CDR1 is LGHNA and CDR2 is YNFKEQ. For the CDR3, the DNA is TGTGCCAGCAGCCAAGACACCTTGACTAGCGGGTGGGCCCTGACCTACGAGCAGTACTTC. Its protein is CASSQDTLTSGWALTYEQYF.

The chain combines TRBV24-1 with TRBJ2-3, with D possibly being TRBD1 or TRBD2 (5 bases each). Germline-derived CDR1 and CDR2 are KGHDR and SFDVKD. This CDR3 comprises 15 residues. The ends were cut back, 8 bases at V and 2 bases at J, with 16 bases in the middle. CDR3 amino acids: CATKSSRGLTDTQYF. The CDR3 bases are TGTGCCACCAAAAGTAGCCGGGGCCTCACAGATACGCAGTATTTT.

DNA for the CDR3: TGTGCCAGCAGCCGGGGCCTCTACAGTTGGTCACCCCTCCACTTT. Its protein is CASSRGLYSWSPLHF. V usage is TRBV12-3 or TRBV12-4 and J usage is TRBJ1-6, with D perhaps TRBD1 (5 bases). Trimming pared 6 bases from V and 10 bases from J, leaving 19 bases between. This CDR3 contains 15 residues.

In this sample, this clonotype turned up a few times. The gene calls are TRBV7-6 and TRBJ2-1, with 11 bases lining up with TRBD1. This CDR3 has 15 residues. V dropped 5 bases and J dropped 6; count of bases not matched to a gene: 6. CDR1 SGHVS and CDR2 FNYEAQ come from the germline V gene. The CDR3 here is CASSVGQGAGNEQFF. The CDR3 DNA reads TGTGCCAGCAGCGTCGGACAGGGGGCGGGCAATGAGCAGTTCTTC.

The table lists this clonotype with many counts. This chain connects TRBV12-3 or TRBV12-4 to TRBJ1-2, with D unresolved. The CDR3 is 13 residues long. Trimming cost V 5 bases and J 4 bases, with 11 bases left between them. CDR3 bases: TGTGCCAGCAGTCCCGCCGAGGCCTATGGCTACACCTTC. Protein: CASSPAEAYGYTF.

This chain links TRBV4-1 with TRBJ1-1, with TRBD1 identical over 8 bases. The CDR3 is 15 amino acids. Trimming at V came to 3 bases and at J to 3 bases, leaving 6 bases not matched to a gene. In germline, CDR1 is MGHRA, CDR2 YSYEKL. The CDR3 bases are TGCGCCAGCAGCCAGACGGACAGGGTGGACACTGAAGCTTTCTTT. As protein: CASSQTDRVDTEAFF.

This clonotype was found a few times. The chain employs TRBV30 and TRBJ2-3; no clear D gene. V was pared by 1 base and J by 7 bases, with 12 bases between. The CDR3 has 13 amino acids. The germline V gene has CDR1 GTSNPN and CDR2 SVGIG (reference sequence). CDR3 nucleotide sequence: TGTGCCTGGAGTGGGGCCCGCGGTAATACGCAGTATTTT. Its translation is CAWSGARGNTQYF.

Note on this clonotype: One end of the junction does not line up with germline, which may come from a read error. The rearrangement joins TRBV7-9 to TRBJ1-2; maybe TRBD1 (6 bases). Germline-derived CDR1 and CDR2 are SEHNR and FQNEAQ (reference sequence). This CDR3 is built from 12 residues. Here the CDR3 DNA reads TGTGCCGGCAGCTTAGGGGGTGATGGCTACACCTTC. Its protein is CAGSLGGDGYTF.